This TCR beta chain comes out of a study of cytomegalovirus exposure and HLA in healthy donors. Study-wide findings and caveats: The CMV antigen specificity of a few CMV-associated chains was confirmed through in vitro analysis.

TCRdb's table, derived via immunoSEQ multiplex PCR, lists solely in-frame clones and lacks some. Of about 200,000 clones in the sample, around 83% were seen once. Per germline, CDR1 SNHLY and CDR2 FYNNEI. The CDR3 sequence is 15 residues long. V shed 10 bases and J shed 6 bases, with 22 bases lying between them. About this clone: Its cognate antigen is unknown.

The sample consisted of PBMCs. The chain combines TRBV2 with TRBJ2-1, with D tentatively TRBD2 (5 bases). This receptor was obtained from a woman younger than 45 in good health and CMV-seropositive. Written as DNA, the CDR3 is TGTGCCACCGAGAAATATCAGGACGAGGGCAATGAGCAGTTCTTC. Its translation is CATEKYQDEGNEQFF.